This T cell receptor beta chain comes out of a study of prognosis after radiotherapy for stage I lung cancer. Looking at the study overall: Operability status for all non-small cell lung cancer patients was recorded as medically inoperable.

Amplification of TCR beta CDR3 from genomic DNA used two-round multiplex PCR. During first-round PCR, primers specific to each TRBV and TRBJ gene were used. PCR proceeded to a second round, and that round used universal primers. Via MiXCR, TCRdb re-called the multiplex PCR reads, giving one row per CDR3 protein. The data contain around 63,000 distinct CDR3 sequences, around 27% of them singletons. The CDR3 spans 15 residues. The V gene lost 6 bases and the J gene lost 3 bases, with 15 bases spanning the gap. Looked up from germline, CDR1 is MNHNS and CDR2 is SASEGT. This clonotype was counted at least ten times.

V and J are TRBV6-1 and TRBJ1-5, with D hard to call. This specimen was PBMCs, taken before or after stereotactic body radiation therapy (not recorded which). This clonotype was sampled from a donor over 45 with non-small cell lung cancer. The CDR3 DNA is TGTGCCAGCAGCCGAAGACGGGATTCCAATCAGCCCCAGCATTTT. Translation gives CASSRRRDSNQPQHF.